The sequence of this TCR beta chain was determined in a study of cytomegalovirus exposure and HLA in healthy donors. Study-wide findings and caveats: It was only CMV serostatus that was available as immune exposure information. Productive status was seen about 87% or about 30% of the time for most TCR beta V segments in an earlier analysis.

The V end was cut by 0 bases, the J end by 0 bases, with 6 bases between. CDR3 size: 15 residues. The germline CDR1 and CDR2 sequences are SGHNT and YYREEE (reference sequence). With regard to this clone: No antigen is known for it.

The PCR used 60 Vbeta and 13 Jbeta primers. The table came from immunoSEQ multiplex PCR; TCRdb's copy has only in-frame clones and leaves some out. This sample has about 69,000 clones; about 73% occur once, and the top ten carry around 10%. The rearrangement joins TRBV5-4 to TRBJ2-2; D is ambiguous. Sequences were obtained from PBMCs. This sequence originates from a woman aged 55-69 years in good health and CMV-seropositive. DNA of the CDR3: TGTGCCAGCAGCTTGGGGGCCCCGAACACCGGGGAGCTGTTTTTT. Translated, it gives CASSLGAPNTGELFF.